Shown below are 9 T cell receptor beta chains from a single sample sequenced in a study of shared T cell receptors in the human thymus. Generated by immunoSEQ multiplex PCR, the TCRdb table keeps only in-frame clones and is missing some. There are almost 550,000 clones in the sample; around 78% occur only once, and more than 0.01% lies in the top ten. These data are also associated with another study on human thymus T cells.

Specimen: thymocytes. These receptor sequences come from a boy under three years old with a congenital heart defect.

The genes are TRBV6-4 and TRBJ2-3; D possibly corresponds to TRBD2 (6 bases). Trimming stripped 6 bases from V and 1 base from J, with 14 bases between. The germline V gene encodes CDR1 MRHNA and CDR2 SNTAGT. CDR3 length: 15 amino acids. The CDR3 loop is CASSTSWSGTDTQYF. CDR3 nucleotides: TGTGCCAGCAGCACTAGCTGGTCAGGCACAGATACGCAGTATTTT.

The chain recombines TRBV6-5 with TRBJ2-2, with TRBD2 matching 10 bases. The CDR3 covers 14 residues. The germline CDR1 and CDR2 sequences are MNHEY and SVGAGI. Unmatched junction bases numbered 0, after V lost 8 bases and J lost 0 bases. The CDR3 DNA follows: TGTGCCAGCGGACTAGCGGCGAACACCGGGGAGCTGTTTTTT. Translation: CASGLAANTGELFF.

This chain uses TRBV9 with TRBJ2-1; 13 bases align to TRBD2. The CDR3 sequence is 16 residues long. Unmatched junction bases numbered 6, after V lost 4 bases and J lost 5 bases. The germline gives CDR1 SGDLS, CDR2 YYNGEE. The CDR3 region is CASSTRLAGGHNEQFF. The CDR3 DNA is TGTGCCAGCAGCACTCGACTAGCGGGAGGTCACAATGAGCAGTTCTTC.

V and J are TRBV5-4 and TRBJ2-7; D is unresolved. CDR3 size: 16 residues. Germline V gives CDR1 SGHNT, CDR2 YYREEE (reference sequence). V was cut by 2 bases and J by 1 base, with 16 bases left in between. The CDR3: CASSFLGRPESYEQYF. For the CDR3, the DNA is TGTGCCAGCAGCTTCTTGGGCCGCCCAGAATCCTACGAGCAGTACTTC.

This sequence joins TRBV19 and TRBJ1-2; 12 positions match TRBD1. Germline CDR1 reads LNHDA; CDR2 reads SQIVND (reference sequence). V lost 3 bases and J lost 0; bases outside the gene matches: 5. This CDR3 has 17 residues. CDR3 protein: CASSIWGQGASNYGYTF. The CDR3 DNA sequence: TGTGCCAGTAGTATCTGGGGACAGGGGGCCTCTAACTATGGCTACACCTTC.

The chain recombines TRBV19 with TRBJ1-5; no reliable D call. Deletions cut 5 bases from V and 3 bases from J, with 14 bases between. Germline V CDR1 and CDR2: LNHDA, SQIVND (reference sequence). This CDR3 comprises 15 residues. The CDR3 spells CASSGRTCSNQPQHF. CDR3 coding DNA: TGTGCCAGTAGTGGGAGGACTTGCTCCAATCAGCCCCAGCATTTT.

The chain joins TRBV5-1 to TRBJ2-6; D is unresolved. CDR1 SGHRS and CDR2 YFSETQ come from the germline V gene. The CDR3 extends over 16 amino acids. Trimming shortened V by 0 bases and J by 0 bases, and 7 bases separated the two germline ends. The DNA for the CDR3 is TGCGCCAGCAGCTTGGCTGTTATCTCTGGGGCCAACGTCCTGACTTTC. Its protein product is CASSLAVISGANVLTF.

This rearrangement joins TRBV9 to TRBJ2-3, with D perhaps matching TRBD2 (5 bases). V shed 0 bases and J shed 10 bases, with 21 bases lying between them. The CDR3 has 16 amino acids. Looked up from germline, CDR1 is SGDLS and CDR2 is YYNGEE. The CDR3 sequence is CASSVAQASIGPAQYF. In DNA form, the CDR3 reads TGTGCCAGCAGCGTAGCTCAAGCTAGCATTGGCCCAGCGCAGTATTTT.

A remark on this clone: Mismatch with germline at one junction end may stem from a read error. The V gene is TRBV27, the J gene TRBJ1-2, with D possibly TRBD1 on 6 matching bases. Germline-derived CDR1 and CDR2 are MNHEY and SMNVEV (reference sequence). CDR3 length: 13 amino acids. The CDR3 reads CAGSPTLTGGYTF. The CDR3 DNA is TGTGCCGGCAGTCCAACCTTAACAGGGGGCTACACCTTC.